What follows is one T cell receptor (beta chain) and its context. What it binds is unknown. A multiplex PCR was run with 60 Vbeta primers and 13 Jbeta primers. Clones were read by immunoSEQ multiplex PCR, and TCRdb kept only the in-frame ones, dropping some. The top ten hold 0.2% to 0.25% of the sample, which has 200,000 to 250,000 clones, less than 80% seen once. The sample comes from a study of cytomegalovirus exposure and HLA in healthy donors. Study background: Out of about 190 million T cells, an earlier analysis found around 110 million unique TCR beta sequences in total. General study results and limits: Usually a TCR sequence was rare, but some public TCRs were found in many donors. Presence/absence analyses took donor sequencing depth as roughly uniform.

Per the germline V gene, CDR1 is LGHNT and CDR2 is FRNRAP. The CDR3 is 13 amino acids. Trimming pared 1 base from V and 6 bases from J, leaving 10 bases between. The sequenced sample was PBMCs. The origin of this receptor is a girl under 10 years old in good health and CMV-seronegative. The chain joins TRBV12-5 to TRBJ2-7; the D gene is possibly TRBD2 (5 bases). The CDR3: CASGLGGVIEQYF. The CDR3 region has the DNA TGTGCTAGTGGTTTGGGGGGAGTCATCGAGCAGTACTTC.